The 7 T cell receptor beta chains in this list originate from one sample, sequenced in a study of response to subunit inactivated influenza vaccine (dated by TCRdb to between 2017 and 2018). The library was made by RT-PCR. The sequencing machine was an Illumina HiSeq 2500. TCRdb reworked the public reads: Q25 trimming with fastp, MiXCR clone assembly, productive beta chains retained. Rows with a matching CDR3 protein are joined into one entry that keeps the most common DNA and genes. The sample contains 600,000 to 850,000 distinct CDR3 sequences, 12% to 15% of them found a single time. The ten largest clones represent about 7.6% of the sample. Sample: PBMCs from blood, taken 14 to 15 days before vaccination. The receptors originated from a man aged 45-65 years who received an inactivated influenza vaccine. Donor details come from another sample of the same person, matched by shared clones.

This chain joins TRBV27 and TRBJ2-3; D not resolved. This CDR3 comprises 15 residues. V lost 2 bases to trimming and J lost 1 base, with 10 bases between them. Germline values: CDR1 MNHEY, CDR2 SMNVEV (reference sequence). The CDR3 DNA reads as TGTGCCAGCAGTTTAAAGGTCGGAGGCACAGATACGCAGTATTTT. It specifies CASSLKVGGTDTQYF.

This clonotype came up many times. The gene calls are TRBV7-2 and TRBJ2-5; 7 nucleotides line up with TRBD1. Germline lookup yields CDR1 SGHTA and CDR2 FQGNSA. The V segment lost 5 bases and the J segment 4 bases; nucleotides outside the gene matches: 7. This CDR3 is 14 amino acids long. CDR3 protein: CASSKQGWGETQYF. CDR3 nucleotide sequence: TGTGCCAGCAGCAAACAGGGGTGGGGAGAGACCCAGTACTTC.

The chain joins TRBV29-1 to TRBJ2-7, with unresolved D. The germline V gene has CDR1 SQVTM and CDR2 ANQGSEA. V lost 4 bases and J 2 bases, leaving 6 bases between the germline ends. This CDR3 contains 11 residues. The CDR3 nucleotides read TGCAGCGTTGCGTCCCCCTACGAGCAGTACTTC. Its protein product is CSVASPYEQYF.

This clonotype was found a few times. The chain links TRBV4-1 to TRBJ2-1; 12 bases map to TRBD2. The CDR3 covers 17 residues. J was trimmed by 0 bases and V by 4 bases; bases with no gene match: 4. CDR1 MGHRA and CDR2 YSYEKL come from the germline V gene. CDR3 DNA: TGCGCCAGCAGCCCTGGACTAGCGGGGAGCTCCTACAATGAGCAGTTCTTC. Translating it yields CASSPGLAGSSYNEQFF.

This clonotype has a handful of counts. The V and J genes are TRBV9 and TRBJ2-2; D is perhaps TRBD1 (5 bases). CDR1 and CDR2 (germline): SGDLS, YYNGEE. V lost 6 bases and J lost 3, with 15 bases in between. The CDR3 sequence is 15 residues long. In DNA, the CDR3 is TGTGCCAGCAAAGGGGAAGCCCCCGACACCGGGGAGCTGTTTTTT. Translation gives CASKGEAPDTGELFF.

This clonotype appeared a few times. The chain couples TRBV6-2 or TRBV6-3 to TRBJ2-2; no reliable D call. Germline-derived CDR1 and CDR2 are MNHEY and SVGEGT. This CDR3 has 14 amino acids. The V gene lost 2 bases and the J gene lost 5 bases, with 9 bases spanning the gap. The CDR3 region is CASSYESFTGELFF. The CDR3 DNA reads as TGTGCCAGCAGTTACGAATCATTTACCGGGGAGCTGTTTTTT.

This clonotype was detected a few times. The chain employs TRBV29-1 and TRBJ1-2; D is ambiguous. CDR3 length: 10 residues. Germline CDR1 SQVTM, CDR2 ANQGSEA. Trimming took off 8 bases at V and 6 bases at J, with 10 bases between the two ends. CDR3 sequence reads: CSTLTDGYTF. The CDR3 DNA reads as TGCAGCACCTTGACTGATGGCTACACCTTC.